The rows below give T cell receptor beta chains drawn from one sample of a study of control samples from healthy donors and cancer patients. The data were produced by immunoSEQ multiplex PCR, yet TCRdb's version contains in-frame clones alone and is incomplete. The sample shows around 120,000 clones, approximately 93% of them seen only once. The sequencing sample was made of blood. The receptors shown here come from a woman aged 18 to 35 in good health. CDR3s include the opening cysteine and the closing phenylalanine or tryptophan. Fields, in order: clone size, V gene, J gene, D gene, CDR3 protein, CDR3 DNA. D genes are given only for firm matches. Only some rows state a clone size, as once, few, many or a class for expanded clones.

many,TRBV6-2/TRBV6-3,TRBJ1-4,NA,CASSYPPATNEKLFF,TGTGCCAGCAGTTACCCCCCTGCAACTAATGAAAAACTGTTTTTT
NA,TRBV24-1,TRBJ2-3,TRBD1,CATSETGSELTDTQYF,TGTGCCACCAGTGAGACAGGGTCGGAGCTCACAGATACGCAGTATTTT
NA,TRBV24-1,TRBJ2-2,TRBD2,CATMPSGRANTGELFF,TGTGCCACCATGCCTAGCGGGAGGGCGAACACCGGGGAGCTGTTTTTT
NA,TRBV7-9,TRBJ1-2,TRBD1,CASSPQSLWGQGYGYTF,TGTGCCAGCAGCCCACAATCCCTTTGGGGACAGGGCTATGGCTACACCTTC
NA,TRBV19,TRBJ1-1,NA,CASSSLGFNTEAFF,TGTGCCAGTAGTTCTCTGGGGTTCAACACTGAAGCTTTCTTT
NA,TRBV5-1,TRBJ2-1,NA,CASSLTSPYEQFF,TGCGCCAGCAGCTTGACTAGTCCCTATGAGCAGTTCTTC
once,TRBV9,TRBJ2-3,NA,CASSDGTDTQYF,TGTGCCAGCAGCGACGGCACAGATACGCAGTATTTT
NA,TRBV7-3,TRBJ2-1,TRBD2,CASSSGGGGRDEQFF,TGTGCCAGCAGCTCCGGCGGGGGCGGGAGGGATGAGCAGTTCTTC
NA,TRBV12-3/TRBV12-4,TRBJ2-3,TRBD1,CASDRGDSDTQYF,TGTGCCAGTGACAGGGGAGATTCAGATACGCAGTATTTT
NA,TRBV27,TRBJ2-3,NA,CASSLLYPPDTQYF,TGTGCCAGCAGTTTACTCTACCCCCCAGATACGCAGTATTTT
few,TRBV27,TRBJ1-6,TRBD1,CASKGTGNNSPLHF,TGTGCCAGCAAGGGGACAGGGAATAATTCACCCCTCCACTTT
once,TRBV6-5,TRBJ1-2,NA,CASRTHSNYGYTF,TGTGCCAGTCGGACCCACTCTAACTATGGCTACACCTTC
NA,TRBV18,TRBJ2-3,NA,CASSHPDKFRTDTQYF,TGTGCCAGCTCACACCCCGACAAGTTTAGGACAGATACGCAGTATTTT
NA,TRBV7-9,TRBJ2-6,NA,CASSSSRTDSGANVLTF,TGTGCCAGCAGCTCCTCCAGGACGGATTCTGGGGCCAACGTCCTGACTTTC
NA,TRBV7-2,TRBJ1-2,NA,CASSFSKSPTTGTIF,TGTGCCAGCAGCTTTAGCAAATCGCCTACTACGGGGACCATCTTC
NA,TRBV2,TRBJ2-1,NA,CASSVPQGGPYNEQFF,TGTGCCAGCAGTGTCCCACAGGGTGGGCCCTACAATGAGCAGTTCTTC
NA,TRBV24-1,TRBJ2-2,NA,CATSERTGELFF,TGTGCCACCAGTGAGAGGACTGGGGAGCTGTTTTTT
NA,TRBV28,TRBJ2-5,NA,CAIRKTGLYQETQYF,TGTGCCATCAGGAAGACAGGACTGTACCAAGAGACCCAGTACTTC
once,TRBV25-1,TRBJ1-1,TRBD1,CASSAVGQGYTEAFF,TGTGCCAGCAGTGCCGTAGGACAGGGCTACACTGAAGCTTTCTTT
NA,TRBV6-5,TRBJ2-7,NA,CASSYSGIVAYEQYF,TGTGCCAGCAGTTACTCAGGGATTGTGGCCTACGAGCAGTACTTC
NA,TRBV7-3,TRBJ2-3,NA,CASSQDSSTDTQYF,TGTGCCAGCAGCCAGGACAGTAGCACAGATACGCAGTATTTT
NA,TRBV18,TRBJ2-1,NA,CASSQGQTISYNEQFF,TGTGCCAGCTCACAAGGACAGACCATCTCCTACAATGAGCAGTTCTTC
NA,TRBV21-1,TRBJ2-1,NA,CASSKESGDWCSYNEQFF,TGTGCCAGCAGCAAAGAATCCGGCGACTGGTGCTCCTACAATGAGCAGTTCTTC
NA,TRBV27,TRBJ1-1,NA,CASSLSDPSNTEAFF,TGTGCCAGCAGTTTATCAGACCCGTCGAACACTGAAGCTTTCTTT
NA,TRBV28,TRBJ2-1,TRBD1,CASSPPRFAAFGTAVTSYNEQFF,TGTGCCAGCAGTCCCCCACGATTTGCAGCTTTCGGGACAGCAGTTACCTCCTACAATGAGCAGTTCTTC
NA,TRBV20-1,TRBJ1-2,NA,CSATGVGGYTF,TGCAGTGCGACAGGTGTCGGGGGCTACACCTTC
NA,TRBV4-2,TRBJ2-3,TRBD2,CASSQALTSGSADTQYF,TGTGCCAGCAGCCAAGCTTTGACTAGCGGGAGTGCAGATACGCAGTATTTT
NA,TRBV28,TRBJ2-2,TRBD1,CASSLSQGPTGELFF,TGTGCCAGCAGCCTATCACAGGGGCCCACCGGGGAGCTGTTTTTT
NA,TRBV19,TRBJ2-3,NA,CASSPRWELTDTQYF,TGTGCCAGTAGTCCCCGGTGGGAGTTAACAGATACGCAGTATTTT
NA,TRBV19,TRBJ1-1,NA,CASSEILLMNTEAFF,TGTGCCAGTAGCGAGATTCTTTTGATGAACACTGAAGCTTTCTTT
NA,TRBV6-5,TRBJ2-5,NA,CASSYSRGETQYF,TGTGCCAGCAGTTACTCAAGGGGAGAGACCCAGTACTTC
NA,TRBV28,TRBJ2-1,NA,CASSGTRTYNEQFF,TGTGCCAGCTCAGGGACCAGGACCTACAATGAGCAGTTCTTC
NA,TRBV30,TRBJ1-6,NA,CAWGTDGVGYNSPLHF,TGTGCCTGGGGGACGGATGGGGTAGGCTATAATTCACCCCTCCACTTT
NA,TRBV19,TRBJ2-7,TRBD1,CASTKGDRGEQYF,TGTGCCAGTACTAAGGGGGACAGGGGCGAGCAGTACTTC
NA,TRBV5-1,TRBJ2-1,TRBD2,CASSAMYGGADNEQFF,TGCGCCAGCAGCGCCATGTACGGGGGGGCCGACAATGAGCAGTTCTTC
NA,TRBV25-1,TRBJ2-7,NA,CASSEGGLPSYEQYF,TGTGCCAGCAGTGAAGGGGGACTCCCATCCTACGAGCAGTACTTC
NA,TRBV19,TRBJ2-1,NA,CASSIRSVGYNEQFF,TGTGCCAGTAGTATAAGGAGTGTTGGATACAATGAGCAGTTCTTC
once,TRBV28,TRBJ2-3,NA,CASTQSTQPSSTDTQYF,TGTGCCAGCACCCAGTCCACTCAACCTTCTAGCACAGATACGCAGTATTTT
NA,TRBV7-8,TRBJ2-5,NA,CASSPNTQYF,TGTGCCAGCAGCCCTAACACCCAGTACTTC
NA,TRBV19,TRBJ1-2,NA,CASKTGPNYGYTF,TGTGCCAGCAAGACAGGACCTAACTATGGCTACACCTTC
NA,TRBV3-1/TRBV3-2,TRBJ2-7,NA,CASTPRGWSEQYF,TGTGCCAGCACTCCAAGGGGATGGAGCGAGCAGTACTTC
NA,TRBV6-2/TRBV6-3,TRBJ1-2,TRBD1,CASSSTGADGYTF,TGTGCCAGCAGTTCCACAGGGGCGGACGGCTACACCTTC
once,TRBV3-1/TRBV3-2,TRBJ2-7,NA,CASSRDFYEQYF,TGTGCCAGCAGCCGGGACTTTTACGAGCAGTACTTC
NA,TRBV18,TRBJ1-2,TRBD1,CASSPAGGFSGYTF,TGTGCCAGCTCACCGGCAGGGGGATTTTCTGGCTACACCTTC
NA,TRBV24-1,TRBJ2-5,TRBD2,CATSDSGLAGVGETQYF,TGTGCCACCAGTGATTCCGGACTAGCGGGAGTCGGAGAGACCCAGTACTTC
NA,TRBV5-6,TRBJ2-2,NA,CASSLGLGTGELFF,TGTGCCAGCAGCTTGGGGTTAGGCACCGGGGAGCTGTTTTTT
few,TRBV7-2,TRBJ1-5,NA,CASSLAGVQQPQHF,TGTGCCAGCAGCTTAGCTGGGGTTCAGCAGCCCCAGCATTTT
NA,TRBV5-4,TRBJ2-3,TRBD2,CASSPGTSGTDTQYF,TGTGCCAGCAGCCCCGGGACTAGCGGGACAGATACGCAGTATTTT
NA,TRBV7-2,TRBJ2-7,TRBD2,CASSPTSGSSYEQYF,TGTGCCAGCAGCCCTACTAGCGGGAGCTCCTACGAGCAGTACTTC
NA,TRBV5-1,TRBJ2-7,TRBD2,CASSPIASGSSYEQYF,TGCGCCAGCAGCCCCATTGCTAGCGGGAGCTCCTACGAGCAGTACTTC
NA,TRBV19,TRBJ1-4,TRBD1,CASSSPNRDREEKLFF,TGTGCCAGTAGTTCACCCAACCGGGACAGGGAAGAAAAACTGTTTTTT
NA,TRBV4-2,TRBJ2-2,TRBD1,CASSQADRGFIGELFF,TGTGCCAGCAGCCAAGCTGACAGGGGCTTCATCGGGGAGCTGTTTTTT
NA,TRBV5-4,TRBJ1-1,NA,CASSGREGFTEAFF,TGTGCCAGCAGTGGCAGGGAGGGATTCACTGAAGCTTTCTTT
NA,TRBV29-1,TRBJ1-2,TRBD1,CSAPDRGHGYTF,TGCAGCGCCCCGGACAGGGGGCATGGCTACACCTTC
NA,TRBV7-8,TRBJ2-7,TRBD1,CASSLGQDEQYF,TGTGCCAGCAGCTTGGGACAGGACGAGCAGTACTTC
NA,TRBV10-2,TRBJ2-3,NA,CASSEWTLGTDTQYF,TGCGCCAGCAGTGAATGGACACTAGGCACAGATACGCAGTATTTT
once,TRBV10-3,TRBJ2-3,NA,CAIGGERVLESTDTQYF,TGTGCCATCGGCGGGGAAAGAGTGCTCGAGAGCACAGATACGCAGTATTTT
NA,TRBV5-1,TRBJ2-5,TRBD2,CASGLLAGYQETQYF,TGCGCCAGCGGCCTGTTAGCGGGATACCAAGAGACCCAGTACTTC